The T cell receptor (beta chain) described here comes from a study of blood T cell repertoires in COVID-19. About the research overall: The samples span acute and convalescent COVID-19 from the United States, Italy and Spain.

Participants came from some 26 US areas, aged roughly 18 to 95 years. Cohort allocation depended upon clinical history that participants reported. The assay was immunoSEQ multiplex PCR, and TCRdb's table has in-frame clones only and misses some. This table has around 200,000 clones, roughly 82% appearing once. The sequence derives from a middle-aged man with acute COVID-19. The sample comprised PBMCs or T cells enriched from blood (not recorded which).

DNA for the CDR3: TGTGCCAGTAGTAGGGCAGGGATATCCTATCAGCCCCAGCATTTT. It is translated as CASSRAGISYQPQHF. This sequence joins TRBV19 and TRBJ1-5; tentatively, D is TRBD1 (5 bases). This CDR3 is 15 amino acids long. Germline CDR1 reads LNHDA; CDR2 reads SQIVND (reference sequence). V lost 4 bases and J lost 5, with 15 bases in between.